This entry features one T cell receptor beta chain sequence. The data originate from a study of OX40 agonist ivuxolimab in advanced cancers. The table came from immunoSEQ multiplex PCR; TCRdb's copy has only in-frame clones and leaves some out. The sample lists 70,000 to 95,000 clones; approximately 91% were seen once. The V end lost 4 bases, the J end lost 6 bases, and 15 bases lay between the germline ends. Germline V gives CDR1 MNHEY, CDR2 SVGAGI. The CDR3 loop spans 14 amino acids. This specimen was CD4+ or CD8+ T cells sorted from blood, taken in a trial of the OX40 agonist ivuxolimab. V usage is TRBV6-5 and J usage is TRBJ1-1; TRBD1 might be the D (6 bases). The source of this sequence is an adult with an advanced solid tumor such as melanoma, head and neck, liver or kidney cancer. The CDR3 DNA reads TGTGCCAGCAGTTTAGGACAGAGGGTCGCTGAAGCTTTCTTT. Translation: CASSLGQRVAEAFF.